Listed below are T cell receptor beta chains from one sample, sequenced in a study of blood T cell repertoires in COVID-19. Libraries were prepared by immunoSEQ multiplex PCR; TCRdb keeps only in-frame clonotypes and omits some of them. The table lists about 210,000 clones, around 86% of them singletons. The source material was peripheral blood. These receptor sequences come from a woman aged 70-85 years with COVID-19, enrolled during active disease. CDR3s include the opening cysteine and the closing phenylalanine or tryptophan. The order of the fields is J gene, V gene, D gene, clone size, CDR3 protein, CDR3 DNA. A D gene is named only where the DNA matches it firmly. Clone size is not always given. Where it is, it says once, few, many or a class for expanded clones.

TRBJ1-5 TRBV6-2/TRBV6-3 . . CASSYSRVSQPQHF TGTGCCAGCAGTTACTCGAGGGTTTCTCAGCCCCAGCATTTT
TRBJ1-1 TRBV19 TRBD1 . CASSITGANTEAFF TGTGCCAGTAGTATTACAGGGGCGAACACTGAAGCTTTCTTT
TRBJ2-3 TRBV24-1 TRBD1 . CATSDQGARNTDTQYF TGTGCCACCAGTGACCAGGGGGCGCGTAACACAGATACGCAGTATTTT
TRBJ1-2 TRBV28 TRBD1 . CASSSAETGKLYGYTF TGTGCCAGCAGCTCCGCAGAGACAGGGAAACTCTATGGCTACACCTTC
TRBJ1-1 TRBV6-5 TRBD1 . CASSGQARNTEAFF TGTGCCAGCAGCGGACAGGCGAGGAACACTGAAGCTTTCTTT
TRBJ2-7 TRBV6-2/TRBV6-3 TRBD1 . CASSPQGAGRPHEQYF TGTGCCAGCAGCCCCCAGGGGGCCGGGCGCCCCCACGAGCAGTACTTC
TRBJ1-6 TRBV28 . . CASTGTYNSPLHF TGTGCCAGCACGGGGACCTATAATTCACCCCTCCACTTT
TRBJ2-1 TRBV11-1 . . CASSLSHNEQFF TGTGCCAGCAGCTTAAGCCACAATGAGCAGTTCTTC
TRBJ2-2 TRBV5-1 TRBD2 . CASSFRGAREANTGELFF TGCGCCAGCAGCTTCCGGGGTGCACGGGAGGCGAACACCGGGGAGCTGTTTTTT
TRBJ1-4 TRBV18 . . CASSPDQGNKLFF TGTGCCAGCTCACCAGACCAGGGAAACAAACTGTTTTTT
TRBJ2-3 TRBV6-1 TRBD2 . CASSTSGDTQYF TGTGCCAGCAGTACTAGCGGGGATACGCAGTATTTT
TRBJ1-2 TRBV12-3/TRBV12-4 . . CASENYGYGYTF TGTGCCAGTGAGAACTATGGCTATGGCTACACCTTC
TRBJ1-3 TRBV15 . once CATSRDISFGGEAIYF TGTGCCACCAGCAGAGACATCTCGTTTGGGGGGGAGGCCATATATTTT
TRBJ2-7 TRBV6-5 . . CASSLAGTTYEQYF TGTGCCAGCAGTCTAGCCGGGACAACTTACGAGCAGTACTTC
TRBJ1-2 TRBV12-3/TRBV12-4 . . CASSSVGISGYTF TGTGCCAGCAGTTCGGTCGGGATCTCAGGCTACACCTTC
TRBJ2-5 TRBV18 . once CASSPYQGGMETQYF TGTGCCAGCTCACCATATCAGGGGGGTATGGAGACCCAGTACTTC
TRBJ2-5 TRBV11-2 . . CASSRGLQETQYF TGTGCCAGCAGCCGCGGGCTACAAGAGACCCAGTACTTC
TRBJ1-4 TRBV14 . . CASRSTNEKLFF TGTGCCAGCCGTTCGACTAATGAAAAACTGTTTTTT
TRBJ1-6 TRBV5-1 TRBD1 . CASSFTGTENSPLHF TGCGCCAGCAGCTTTACCGGGACAGAAAATTCACCCCTCCACTTT
TRBJ2-1 TRBV14 . . CASSQDRGTDYNEQFF TGTGCCAGCAGCCAAGATCGGGGGACAGACTACAATGAGCAGTTCTTC
TRBJ2-1 TRBV3-1/TRBV3-2 . once CASTQEWSGYNEQFF TGTGCCAGCACCCAGGAGTGGAGCGGATACAATGAGCAGTTCTTC
TRBJ1-3 TRBV28 . . CASSFSSGNTIYF TGTGCCAGCAGTTTTTCTTCTGGAAACACCATATATTTT
TRBJ2-3 TRBV9 . . CASSVDSSTDTQYF TGTGCCAGCAGCGTAGATTCTAGCACAGATACGCAGTATTTT
TRBJ2-5 TRBV27 TRBD2 . CATRRSGSRETQYF TGTGCCACCCGCCGTAGCGGGTCTCGGGAGACCCAGTACTTC
TRBJ2-1 TRBV28 TRBD2 . CASSLTSSGRGREQFF TGTGCCAGCAGTCTCACATCTAGCGGGAGAGGGCGGGAGCAGTTCTTC
TRBJ2-2 TRBV19 . . CASSIVVNTGELFF TGTGCCAGTAGTATTGTCGTTAACACCGGGGAGCTGTTTTTT
TRBJ1-2 TRBV3-1/TRBV3-2 . once CASSQGSPPPRYGYTF TGTGCCAGCAGCCAAGGAAGCCCTCCGCCGCGCTATGGCTACACCTTC
TRBJ1-1 TRBV28 TRBD1 few CASSLNPGDSTVTEAFF TGTGCCAGCAGTTTGAATCCCGGGGACAGTACTGTCACTGAAGCTTTCTTT
TRBJ1-5 TRBV29-1 TRBD1 few CSVGTGAGNQPQHF TGCAGCGTGGGGACAGGGGCGGGGAATCAGCCCCAGCATTTT
TRBJ1-2 TRBV3-1/TRBV3-2 . . CASSLNAGGRGGYTF TGTGCCAGCAGCCTTAACGCGGGGGGGCGAGGCGGCTACACCTTC
TRBJ1-5 TRBV7-2 TRBD1 . CASSGQGINQPQHF TGTGCCAGCAGCGGACAGGGTATCAATCAGCCCCAGCATTTT
TRBJ1-5 TRBV19 TRBD1 . CASSVLQGNQPQHF TGTGCCAGTAGTGTGTTACAGGGGAATCAGCCCCAGCATTTT
TRBJ1-4 TRBV28 . . CASTPFSTNEKLFF TGTGCCAGCACCCCTTTTTCAACTAATGAAAAACTGTTTTTT
TRBJ2-7 TRBV28 . few CASRRGLAYEQYF TGTGCCAGCAGGAGGGGACTGGCCTACGAGCAGTACTTC
TRBJ2-1 TRBV7-8 . . CASSLGGGGFHNEQFF TGTGCCAGCAGCTTAGGAGGGGGGGGTTTCCACAATGAGCAGTTCTTC
TRBJ2-1 TRBV5-4 . . CASSSKGGSTINEQFF TGTGCCAGCAGCTCAAAAGGAGGGAGCACTATAAATGAGCAGTTCTTC
TRBJ1-5 TRBV28 TRBD1 . CATLRTGASQPQHF TGTGCCACCCTTAGGACAGGGGCCAGCCAGCCCCAGCATTTT